The 25 T cell receptor beta chains below were found in one sample sequenced in a study of blood T cell repertoires in COVID-19. TCRdb keeps only in-frame clones here, not all; method: immunoSEQ multiplex PCR. The sample has roughly 72,000 clones; about 80% are singletons. The material sequenced was peripheral blood. The receptors come from a man in his sixties or seventies who had recovered from COVID-19.

V is TRBV24-1 and J is TRBJ2-5; 15 bases are a match to TRBD2. Trimming at V came to 7 bases and at J to 4 bases, leaving 3 bases not matched to a gene. The CDR3 totals 15 residues. Looked up from germline, CDR1 is KGHDR and CDR2 is SFDVKD. CDR3 in amino acids: CATRSGLAGGETQYF. Here the CDR3 DNA reads TGTGCCACCAGATCGGGACTAGCGGGAGGAGAGACCCAGTACTTC.

The chain is built from TRBV28 and TRBJ2-3; 9 nucleotides align to TRBD2. Unmatched junction bases numbered 12, after V lost 6 bases and J lost 2 bases. Germline loops: CDR1 MDHEN, CDR2 SYDVKM. The CDR3 loop spans 17 amino acids. The CDR3: CASSSLSLAGLTDTQYF. CDR3 nucleotide sequence: TGTGCCAGCAGCTCCCTATCGCTAGCGGGGCTCACAGATACGCAGTATTTT.

The table lists this clone with many counts. This sequence joins TRBV7-9 and TRBJ1-5; no firm D call. The germline V gene encodes CDR1 SEHNR and CDR2 FQNEAQ (reference sequence). Trimming cost V 1 base and J 5 bases, with 12 bases left between them. The CDR3 is 15 residues long. The DNA for the CDR3 is TGTGCCAGCAGCTTAGGGGCAGATGCTCATCAGCCCCAGCATTTT. Encoded protein: CASSLGADAHQPQHF.

The chain has TRBV27 and TRBJ1-5; no clear D gene. Germline-derived CDR1 and CDR2 are MNHEY and SMNVEV (reference sequence). The CDR3 is 15 amino acids. The V end was cut by 3 bases, the J end by 0 bases, with 9 bases between. Here the CDR3 DNA reads TGTGCCAGCAGTTTTTCCAGGAATAGCAATCAGCCCCAGCATTTT. This translates into CASSFSRNSNQPQHF.

The chain joins TRBV18 to TRBJ1-2, with a tentative D call TRBD1 (6 bases). V was cut by 6 bases and J by 4 bases, with 15 bases left in between. The CDR3 loop spans 14 amino acids. CDR1 is KGHSH and CDR2 is LQKENI in the germline V gene. The CDR3 here is CASSPGQNSYGYTF. The CDR3 region has the DNA TGTGCCAGCTCCCCTGGACAGAACTCCTATGGCTACACCTTC.

The table lists this clone with a count of one. The chain employs TRBV19 and TRBJ1-2; a weak D match, TRBD1 (6 bases). Trimming took 3 bases from V and 4 from J, leaving 9 bases between them. CDR1 is LNHDA, CDR2 SQIVND, per germline (reference sequence). This CDR3 region has 13 residues. CDR3 sequence reads: CASSMDRSYGYTF. For the CDR3, the DNA is TGTGCCAGTAGTATGGACAGATCCTATGGCTACACCTTC.

The J gene is TRBJ2-1, the V gene TRBV11-2; TRBD1 might be the D (5 bases). The germline CDR1 and CDR2 sequences are SGHAT and FQNNGV. V was pared by 2 bases and J by 7 bases, with 15 bases between. The CDR3 covers 15 residues. Written as DNA, the CDR3 is TGTGCCAGCAGCTTAAGGGGCAGGGTCGGGAATGAGCAGTTCTTC. This sequence encodes CASSLRGRVGNEQFF.

CDR3 region: CASSLTPSTYEQYF. CDR3 nucleotide sequence: TGCGCCAGCAGCTTGACCCCCAGTACCTACGAGCAGTACTTC. V gene TRBV5-1 combines with J gene TRBJ2-7; D ambiguous. Trimming stripped 1 base from V and 2 bases from J, with 10 bases between. Germline assignment: CDR1 SGHRS and CDR2 YFSETQ. The CDR3 sequence is 14 residues long.

The rearrangement joins TRBV5-5 to TRBJ2-3; D not certain. The CDR3 has 17 residues. Deletions cut 0 bases from V and 0 bases from J, with 14 bases between. Germline V CDR1 and CDR2: SGHKS, YYEKEE (reference sequence). DNA of the CDR3: TGTGCCAGCAGCTTGGTGGCCCCCTCCTCTAGCACAGATACGCAGTATTTT. This encodes CASSLVAPSSSTDTQYF.

The chain is built from TRBV27 and TRBJ1-2; TRBD1 aligns across 10 bases. After removal of 5 bases from V and 7 bases from J, the junction contained 10 bases not matched to a gene. Germline-derived CDR1 and CDR2 are MNHEY and SMNVEV (reference sequence). The CDR3 runs 15 residues. This CDR3 is CASSRPGTGAGGYTF. CDR3 in DNA: TGTGCCAGCAGTCGCCCCGGGACAGGGGCGGGTGGCTACACCTTC.

V is TRBV5-4 and J is TRBJ1-1; the D is unclear. The CDR3 spans 15 residues. Trimming left V 0 bases short and J 0 bases short, with 9 bases between. Germline V gene sequence: CDR1 SGHNT, CDR2 YYREEE (reference sequence). Here the CDR3 reads CASSLGGIMNTEAFF. The CDR3 bases are TGTGCCAGCAGCTTGGGAGGGATCATGAACACTGAAGCTTTCTTT.

This chain joins TRBV9 and TRBJ1-1; D possibly corresponds to TRBD1 (6 bases). CDR3 length: 13 amino acids. V was shortened by 0 bases and J by 6 bases, with 9 bases between the two germline ends. CDR1 and CDR2 from the germline V gene are SGDLS and YYNGEE. The chain's CDR3 is CASSVGNRAEAFF. The CDR3 nucleotides are TGTGCCAGCAGCGTAGGTAACAGGGCTGAAGCTTTCTTT.

The chain has TRBV6-1 and TRBJ1-2, with D unclear. CDR3 length: 13 amino acids. Per germline, CDR1 MNHNS and CDR2 SASEGT. V was pared by 3 bases and J by 3 bases, with 8 bases between. CDR3: CASSDRSYYGYTF. As DNA, the CDR3 is TGTGCCAGCAGTGACAGGTCGTACTATGGCTACACCTTC.

CDR3 in DNA: TGTGCCAGCAGTTCTTTTACTACTGAAGCTTTCTTT. Protein: CASSSFTTEAFF. The chain couples TRBV28 to TRBJ1-1; D unresolved. The germline V gene encodes CDR1 MDHEN and CDR2 SYDVKM. There are 12 residues in the CDR3. Deletions cut 4 bases from V and 5 bases from J, with 8 bases between.

The gene calls are TRBV9 and TRBJ2-3, with D perhaps matching TRBD2 (5 bases). Per germline, CDR1 SGDLS and CDR2 YYNGEE. The length of the CDR3 is 15 residues. Trimming cost V 0 bases and J 2 bases, with 10 bases left between them. The CDR3 reads CASSVASGYTDTQYF. The CDR3 DNA is TGTGCCAGCAGCGTAGCGAGCGGATACACAGATACGCAGTATTTT.

This clone was detected only a few times. V and J are TRBV30 and TRBJ1-6; D might be TRBD1 (5 bases). V was clipped by 2 bases and J by 7 bases, with 9 bases between them. This CDR3 comprises 13 residues. CDR1 is GTSNPN, CDR2 SVGIG, per germline (reference sequence). The CDR3 loop reads CAWSRAGNSPLHF. DNA for the CDR3: TGTGCCTGGAGTAGGGCAGGGAATTCACCCCTCCACTTT. Together with reference TRBV30 and TRBJ1-6, the CDR3 gives the full variable domain: SQTIHQWPATLVQPVGSPLSLECTVEGTSNPNLYWYRQAAGRGLQLLFYSVGIGQISSEVPQNLSASRPQDRQFILSSKKLLLSDSGFYLCAWSRAGNSPLHFGNGTRLTVT.

The chain recombines TRBV20-1 with TRBJ1-3; no clear D. The ends were cut back, 3 bases at V and 4 bases at J, with 10 bases in the middle. This CDR3 has 13 amino acids. Germline V lookup: CDR1 DFQATT, CDR2 SNEGSKA (reference sequence). The CDR3: CSASRTGGNTIYF. CDR3 nucleotides: TGCAGTGCTAGTCGGACGGGGGGAAACACCATATATTTT.

This chain connects TRBV7-2 to TRBJ1-4; D is unclear. This CDR3 is 13 amino acids long. V lost 2 bases and J lost 4, with 5 bases in between. Germline V lookup: CDR1 SGHTA, CDR2 FQGNSA. CDR3 nucleotide sequence: TGTGCCAGCAGCTTAATCCTTAATGAAAAACTGTTTTTT. Translating gives CASSLILNEKLFF.

The chain joins TRBV15 to TRBJ1-4; a weak D match, TRBD1 (5 bases). Between the trimmed V and J ends, which lost 7 bases and 7 bases, there was a span of 19 bases. Germline V lookup: CDR1 LNHNV, CDR2 YYDKDF (reference sequence). This CDR3 is built from 15 residues. CDR3 coding DNA: TGTGCCACCAAACCCAGCGGCGGGGCGGGTGAAAAACTGTTTTTT. Encoded protein: CATKPSGGAGEKLFF.

This rearrangement joins TRBV11-3 to TRBJ2-7; 7 positions agree with TRBD1. Germline CDR1 and CDR2: SGHNT and YENEEA. Losses at the gene ends were 1 base for V and 6 bases for J; bases not matched to a gene: 12. The CDR3 is made up of 16 amino acids. This CDR3 is CASSLGAAGGYVEQYF. The CDR3 bases are TGTGCCAGCAGCTTAGGGGCGGCAGGGGGTTACGTCGAGCAGTACTTC.

The CDR3 nucleotides are TGTGCCAGCAGCCTAGGGACAGACTATGGCTACACCTTC. Translated, it gives CASSLGTDYGYTF. The chain is built from TRBV3-1 (or the pseudogene TRBV3-2) and TRBJ1-2; 7 nucleotides align to TRBD1. The V segment lost 4 bases and the J segment 3 bases; nucleotides outside the gene matches: 2. This CDR3 is built from 13 residues. The germline V gene has CDR1 LGHDT and CDR2 YNNKEL (reference sequence).

The chain employs TRBV7-2 and TRBJ2-1; D gene ambiguous. The CDR3 totals 12 residues. Looked up from germline, CDR1 is SGHTA and CDR2 is FQGNSA. Trimming removed 1 base at V and 6 bases at J, with 4 bases between. The CDR3 bases are TGTGCCAGCAGCTTAGTTCTCAATGAGCAGTTCTTC. Amino acids: CASSLVLNEQFF. Drawing the rest from reference TRBV7-2 and TRBJ2-1, the complete variable domain is GAGVSQSPSNKVTEKGKDVELRCDPISGHTALYWYRQSLGQGLEFLIYFQGNSAPDKSGLPSDRFSAERTGGSVSTLTIQRTQQEDSAVYLCASSLVLNEQFFGPGTRLTVL.

The genes are TRBV3-1 (or the pseudogene TRBV3-2) and TRBJ2-1, with D perhaps TRBD2 (5 bases). The CDR3 runs to 13 residues. Germline V gene sequence: CDR1 LGHDT, CDR2 YNNKEL (reference sequence). V lost 1 base, J lost 11 bases, and 12 bases lay in between. CDR3 in amino acids: CASSQVEESQQFF. CDR3 DNA sequence: TGTGCCAGCAGCCAAGTGGAGGAGTCTCAGCAGTTCTTC.

The chain joins TRBV6-5 to TRBJ2-7; D perhaps matches TRBD2 (7 bases). Germline CDR1 is MNHEY and CDR2 is SVGAGI. The V end was cut by 2 bases, the J end by 8 bases, with 16 bases between. The CDR3 is 14 amino acids. This chain's CDR3 is CASSYGGGDKKQYF. The CDR3, as DNA: TGTGCCAGCAGTTACGGTGGGGGGGACAAAAAGCAGTACTTC.

This rearrangement joins TRBV11-2 to TRBJ2-7; D perhaps matches TRBD2 (6 bases). The CDR3 length is 14 residues. Germline values: CDR1 SGHAT, CDR2 FQNNGV. Deletions cut 5 bases from V and 7 bases from J, with 18 bases between. The CDR3 region has the DNA TGTGCCAGCAGCCACCCTGGCAGGGCGGGGGAGCAGTACTTC. Protein: CASSHPGRAGEQYF.